This T cell receptor beta chain stems from a study of beta chain features in type 1 diabetes. Study as a whole: Sorted cell examination encompassed 100 million to 110 million cells across all samples.

This clone was recorded a few times. V shed 1 base and J 8 bases; nucleotides not matched to a gene: 5. CDR3 size: 16 residues. Per the germline V gene, CDR1 is SGHTA and CDR2 is FQGNSA. Expressed TCRB transcripts were sequenced after all isolated RNA was converted to cDNA. The protocol was immunoSEQ multiplex PCR, while the TCRdb copy is restricted to in-frame clones and leaves out a portion. The table shows fewer than 250,000 clones, with 11% to 15% occurring only once. CD4+ naive, central memory, regulatory and stem cell-like memory cells were sorted via CD45RO/CCR7/CD25/CD127/CD95/CD27. V and J are TRBV7-2 and TRBJ1-4; 12 bases are shared with TRBD1. The material sequenced was naive CD4+ T cells from blood. This receptor was taken from a woman aged 40 to 55 in good health. CDR3 protein: CASSLVFGTGGEKLFF. The CDR3, as DNA: TGTGCCAGCAGCTTAGTTTTCGGGACAGGGGGCGAAAAACTGTTTTTT.